This TCR beta chain was sequenced during a study of cytomegalovirus exposure and HLA in healthy donors. Use of 60 Vbeta and 13 Jbeta primers characterized the PCR. Assay used: immunoSEQ multiplex PCR; TCRdb lists only in-frame clones, some missing. The top ten hold approximately 3.8% of the sample, which has 200,000 to 250,000 clones, around 80% seen once. Remarks on this clone: What it binds is unknown.

Findings and limits, study-wide: Among TCR beta chains, those listed as cytomegalovirus-associated numbered over 150.

Germline CDR1 is MNHNY and CDR2 is SVGAGI (reference sequence). The CDR3 runs 15 residues. The V and J ends lost 6 bases and 6 bases respectively, with 21 bases between them. The receptor was derived from a male donor in good health and CMV-seronegative. The chain employs TRBV6-6 and TRBJ2-7, with D tentatively TRBD2 (5 bases). Sample: PBMCs. The CDR3 here is CASRETRKVDGEQYF. The CDR3 DNA reads TGTGCCAGCAGGGAAACTAGAAAAGTAGATGGCGAGCAGTACTTC.